One sample yielded the 20 T cell receptor beta chains listed below, sequenced in a study of T-cell reconstitution after alpha-beta-depleted transplantation in children. The library targeted TCRbeta and was prepared with unique molecular identifiers. Using its own MiXCR run on the PCR reads, TCRdb lists one record per CDR3 protein. This sample yields some 260,000 distinct CDR3 sequences, of which 20% to 30% are seen a single time; about 4.8% belongs to the top ten. This specimen was PBMCs, mostly from graft donor cells, taken 360 days after TCRalphabeta/CD19-depleted stem cell transplant. The receptors shown here come from a female patient aged 2 to 10 who had a stem cell transplant for congenital amegakaryocytic thrombocytopenia, so the T cells may come from the graft donor.

The table lists this clonotype with a few counts. CDR3 loop: CASSATLVEQFF. For the CDR3, the DNA is TGTGCCAGCAGCGCGACGTTGGTAGAGCAGTTCTTC. The chain couples TRBV7-9 to TRBJ2-1; D gene unclear. Trimming pared 5 bases from V and 10 bases from J, leaving 12 bases between. Germline V gene lookup returns CDR1 SEHNR and CDR2 FQNEAQ (reference sequence). The CDR3 spans 12 residues. Full variable domain (outside the CDR3, taken from reference TRBV7-9 and TRBJ2-1): DTGVSQNPRHKITKRGQNVTFRCDPISEHNRLYWYRQTLGQGPEFLTYFQNEAQLEKSRLLSDRFSAERPKGSFSTLEIQRTEQGDSAMYLCASSATLVEQFFGPGTRLTVL.

This clonotype was seen only a few times. The CDR3 DNA is TGCGCCAGCAGCCAAGATGTACTGGCTGGGCGCAATGAAAAACTGTTTTTT. Its translation is CASSQDVLAGRNEKLFF. The gene calls are TRBV4-3 and TRBJ1-4; D is uncertain. Germline-derived CDR1 and CDR2 are LGHNA and YSLEER. The CDR3 is made up of 17 amino acids. With 0 bases removed from V and 5 bases from J, the gap between germline ends came to 16 bases.

The gene calls are TRBV5-5 and TRBJ2-7, with D tentatively TRBD1 (5 bases). Per the germline V gene, CDR1 is SGHKS and CDR2 is YYEKEE (reference sequence). CDR3 length: 15 residues. Trimming removed 3 bases at V and 4 bases at J, with 17 bases between. CDR3 in amino acids: CASSYRTGARYEQYF. The CDR3 coding sequence is TGTGCCAGCAGCTACCGAACAGGTGCGCGGTACGAGCAGTACTTC.

This clonotype was seen ten or more times. The chain carries TRBV5-1 and TRBJ2-1; tentative D call: TRBD1 (5 bases). CDR1 is SGHRS, CDR2 YFSETQ, per germline. This CDR3 contains 13 residues. V lost 0 bases, J lost 5 bases, and 6 bases lay in between. Here the CDR3 DNA reads TGCGCCAGCAGCTTGGACAGGAACAATGAGCAGTTCTTC. Protein product: CASSLDRNNEQFF.

In nucleotides, the CDR3 is TGTGCCAGCAGCCAGCCGGGACTAGCATCCGAGCAGTACTTC. Translated: CASSQPGLASEQYF. The rearrangement links TRBV4-2 to TRBJ2-7, with 9 bases identical to TRBD2. The ends lost 3 bases at V and 6 bases at J; junction bases unmatched: 6. The CDR3 is made up of 14 amino acids. In germline, CDR1 is LGHNA, CDR2 YNFKEQ.

This clonotype was counted many times. The chain is built from TRBV5-1 and TRBJ2-7, with TRBD1 identical over 9 bases. This CDR3 spans 14 amino acids. The trim removed 4 bases at V and 2 bases at J, leaving 4 bases unmatched. The germline V gene has CDR1 SGHRS and CDR2 YFSETQ. The CDR3 sequence: CASSPTGGPYEQYF. The CDR3 bases are TGCGCCAGCAGCCCGACAGGGGGGCCCTACGAGCAGTACTTC.

This chain uses TRBV28 with TRBJ2-1, with TRBD2 matching 15 bases. The CDR3 runs to 18 residues. V lost 4 bases, J lost 0 bases, and 4 bases stayed unmatched. Per the germline V gene, CDR1 is MDHEN and CDR2 is SYDVKM. This chain's CDR3 is CASSSGLAGGLSYNEQFF. CDR3 coding DNA: TGTGCCAGCAGTTCGGGACTAGCGGGGGGTCTCTCCTACAATGAGCAGTTCTTC. The full variable domain, completed using reference TRBV28 and TRBJ2-1, is DVKVTQSSRYLVKRTGEKVFLECVQDMDHENMFWYRQDPGLGLRLIYFSYDVKMKEKGDIPEGYSVSREKKERFSLILESASTNQTSMYLCASSSGLAGGLSYNEQFFGPGTRLTVL.

The chain carries TRBV29-1 and TRBJ1-1, with a tentative D call TRBD1 (5 bases). The CDR3 is made up of 11 amino acids. CDR1 and CDR2 from the germline V gene are SQVTM and ANQGSEA. V was pared by 5 bases and J by 4 bases, with 8 bases between. Here the CDR3 reads CSVIGATEAFF. In nucleotides, the CDR3 is TGCAGCGTTATAGGGGCCACTGAAGCTTTCTTT.

This clonotype showed up just a few times. V usage is TRBV20-1 and J usage is TRBJ1-3; D ambiguous. Germline lookup yields CDR1 DFQATT and CDR2 SNEGSKA (reference sequence). V lost 5 bases to trimming and J lost 1 base, with 12 bases between them. This CDR3 region has 14 residues. This CDR3 is CSADRGRSGNTIYF. The CDR3 DNA reads as TGCAGTGCTGACCGGGGAAGATCTGGAAACACCATATATTTT.

The V gene is TRBV10-3, the J gene TRBJ1-2; D uncertain. Trimming pared 0 bases from V and 2 bases from J, leaving 10 bases between. The length of the CDR3 is 15 residues. Germline CDR1 and CDR2: ENHRY and SYGVKD. The CDR3 nucleotides are TGTGCCATCAGTGAGTCGAGGCTGAGGAACTATGGCTACACCTTC. Encoded protein: CAISESRLRNYGYTF.

The table lists this clonotype with many counts. V usage is TRBV20-1 and J usage is TRBJ1-2, with 7 bases fitting TRBD1. The V gene end was trimmed by 3 bases and the J gene end by 14 bases; junction bases not matched to a gene: 12. The germline CDR1 and CDR2 sequences are DFQATT and SNEGSKA (reference sequence). This CDR3 has 12 amino acids. The CDR3 loop is CSASRDNRGRTF. CDR3 sequence (DNA): TGCAGTGCTAGCCGGGACAACAGGGGTAGAACCTTC.

Comments on this clonotype: Sequence at one end of the junction differs from germline and may be a read error. This chain joins TRBV10-3 and TRBJ2-4, with 7 bases lining up with TRBD1. CDR3 length: 16 residues. The germline V gene has CDR1 ENHRY and CDR2 SYGVKD. The CDR3 is CVISDRTGLAKNIQYF. CDR3 nucleotide sequence: TGTGTCATCAGTGACCGGACAGGTCTAGCCAAAAACATTCAGTACTTC.

A note on this clonotype: This sequence may be a read error, since a much larger clone differs from it by one base. CDR3 coding DNA: TGTGCCAGCGGGGTGGAGGCCAGCTCCAACAATGAGCAGTTCTTC. Translation gives CASGVEASSNNEQFF. J is TRBJ2-1 and V is TRBV11-2; tentatively, D is TRBD2 (5 bases). Germline CDR1 is SGHAT and CDR2 is FQNNGV. The CDR3 length is 15 residues.

Turning to this clonotype: One end of the junction does not line up with germline, which may come from a read error. The chain is built from TRBV6-1 and TRBJ2-7; D is undetermined. The CDR3 is 12 residues long. CDR1 is MNHNS, CDR2 SASEGT, per germline. The CDR3 DNA sequence: TGTGCCAGCACTGAAGTCTCCTACGAGCAGTACTTC. It codes for CASTEVSYEQYF.

The rearrangement links TRBV12-3 or TRBV12-4 to TRBJ2-5, with 8 bases identical to TRBD1. CDR3 size: 14 residues. Trimming took 7 bases from V and 1 from J; bases not matched to a gene: 5. The DNA for the CDR3 is TGTGCCAGCAAAAGTGGGACAGGCCAAGAGACCCAGTACTTC. Amino acid sequence: CASKSGTGQETQYF.

The gene calls are TRBV20-1 and TRBJ1-1; D is unclear. Germline V lookup: CDR1 DFQATT, CDR2 SNEGSKA (reference sequence). V dropped 2 bases and J dropped 4 bases, with 11 bases sitting between them. This CDR3 comprises 13 residues. CDR3 protein: CSARPPFFTEAFF. In nucleotides, the CDR3 is TGCAGTGCTAGACCCCCTTTTTTCACTGAAGCTTTCTTT.

This chain uses TRBV28 with TRBJ2-3, with D hard to call. Germline CDR1 is MDHEN and CDR2 is SYDVKM. The CDR3 consists of 13 residues. The V gene lost 7 bases and the J gene lost 2 bases, with 10 bases spanning the gap. The DNA for the CDR3 is TGTGCCAGCACCCTAACCGCCACAGATACGCAGTATTTT. Translation gives CASTLTATDTQYF.

The rearrangement joins TRBV9 to TRBJ2-5; 7 bases line up with TRBD1. The V gene's germline CDR1 is SGDLS and CDR2 YYNGEE. There are 14 residues in the CDR3. The junction had 6 bases not matched to a gene; V was cut back by 3 bases and J by 4 bases. This CDR3 reads CASSAKYRGETQYF. CDR3 nucleotide sequence: TGTGCCAGCAGCGCCAAATACAGGGGAGAGACCCAGTACTTC.

This clonotype was counted between two and nine times. The V and J genes are TRBV21-1 and TRBJ2-1; the listed D gene, TRBD2, was not tested against the DNA. TRBV21-1 is listed as a pseudogene. The length of the CDR3 is 14 residues. Written as DNA, the CDR3 is TGTGCCAGCAGCCCCAGACTAGCGGGAGATGAGCAGTTCTTC. As protein: CASSPRLAGDEQFF.

This clonotype was counted a few times. This rearrangement joins TRBV19 to TRBJ2-3, with 9 bases identical to TRBD2. V shed 0 bases and J 3 bases; nucleotides not matched to a gene: 4. Germline V gene sequence: CDR1 LNHDA, CDR2 SQIVND (reference sequence). CDR3 length: 16 amino acids. As DNA, the CDR3 is TGTGCCAGTAGTATAGACCAAGGACTAGCGACAGATACGCAGTATTTT. Its protein is CASSIDQGLATDTQYF.